These 10 T cell receptor beta chains were sequenced from one sample in a study of T cell responses to AZD1222 COVID-19 vaccine (dated by TCRdb to the early 2020s). The library was made by the immunoSEQ multiplex PCR assay. TCRdb obtained this table from immuneACCESS and retained in-frame rearrangements with V and J assigned. These tables miss some clones; where compared with another copy, unresolved V genes account for less than half of the shortfall, and the remainder is unexplained. Present in this sample are fewer than 200,000 clones, 85% to 90% of which were seen just once. Around 5.8% of the sample is in the top ten clones. This specimen's time point label, interpreted: baseline before first vaccination. Sequencing was performed on peripheral blood, taken on day 0 of AZD1222 vaccination. Receptor source: an adult in good health.

The chain joins TRBV7-2 to TRBJ2-5; D is undetermined. The CDR3 runs 14 residues. Per germline, CDR1 SGHTA and CDR2 FQGNSA. V shed 1 base and J shed 5 bases, with 11 bases lying between them. The chain's CDR3 is CASSLVGNRETQYF. Written as DNA, the CDR3 is TGTGCCAGCAGCTTAGTAGGAAATCGGGAGACCCAGTACTTC.

The V call is TRBV11-1, the J call TRBJ2-7; 14 bases map to TRBD2. V lost 4 bases, J lost 3 bases, and 2 bases stayed unmatched. The CDR3 runs 15 residues. CDR1 and CDR2 (germline): SGHAT, FQDESV (reference sequence). The CDR3 spells CASSSGTSGSYEQYF. CDR3 bases: TGTGCCAGCAGCTCGGGGACTAGCGGGAGCTACGAGCAGTACTTC.

The V gene is TRBV28, the J gene TRBJ1-5, with D possibly TRBD1 on 6 matching bases. V was cut by 11 bases and J by 2 bases, with 16 bases left in between. Germline loops: CDR1 MDHEN, CDR2 SYDVKM. This CDR3 is built from 14 residues. The CDR3, as DNA: TGTGCCTTTTCAAAGAGGGGGGGCAATCAGCCCCAGCATTTT. Translating gives CAFSKRGGNQPQHF.

J is TRBJ2-1 and V is TRBV7-2; 7 positions match TRBD2. V trimming: 5 bases; J trimming: 1 base; junction bases outside the gene matches: 11. This CDR3 contains 17 residues. Germline values: CDR1 SGHTA, CDR2 FQGNSA. CDR3 sequence: CASSPIEREGSYNEQFF. The CDR3 DNA follows: TGTGCCAGCAGCCCTATCGAGCGGGAAGGGTCCTACAATGAGCAGTTCTTC. Supplemented by reference TRBV7-2 and TRBJ2-1, the full variable domain reads GAGVSQSPSNKVTEKGKDVELRCDPISGHTALYWYRQSLGQGLEFLIYFQGNSAPDKSGLPSDRFSAERTGGSVSTLTIQRTQQEDSAVYLCASSPIEREGSYNEQFFGPGTRLTVL.

The chain links TRBV14 to TRBJ2-3, with 8 bases that match TRBD1. Trimming took 3 bases from V and 3 from J; bases not matched to a gene: 17. The V gene's germline CDR1 is SGHDN and CDR2 FVKESK. The CDR3 covers 19 residues. The CDR3 loop reads CASSQIHETGERVTDTQYF. The CDR3 DNA reads as TGTGCCAGCAGCCAGATCCACGAGACAGGGGAGCGGGTGACAGATACGCAGTATTTT.

J is TRBJ1-5 and V is TRBV12-3 or TRBV12-4, with a tentative D call TRBD1 (6 bases). The CDR3 length is 13 residues. V lost 6 bases, J lost 7 bases, and 13 bases lay in between. The CDR3 here is CASSTGHRQPQHF. The CDR3 DNA follows: TGTGCCAGCAGCACAGGGCACCGGCAGCCCCAGCATTTT.

The rearrangement joins TRBV2 to TRBJ2-2, with D maybe TRBD1 (5 bases). CDR1 and CDR2 (germline): SNHLY, FYNNEI. V shed 4 bases and J shed 3 bases, with 12 bases lying between them. This CDR3 is 15 amino acids long. CDR3 sequence (DNA): TGTGCCAGCAGTGTGATATGGGGCGACACCGGGGAGCTGTTTTTT. This codes for CASSVIWGDTGELFF.

This sequence joins TRBV12-3 or TRBV12-4 and TRBJ2-7; TRBD1 aligns across 9 bases. V gave up 5 bases and J gave up 1 base; unmatched junction bases: 0. This CDR3 comprises 13 residues. The CDR3 DNA reads TGTGCCAGCAGTGGACAGGGGTCCTACGAGCAGTACTTC. It is translated as CASSGQGSYEQYF.

V gene TRBV9 combines with J gene TRBJ2-7; D unclear. Per the germline V gene, CDR1 is SGDLS and CDR2 is YYNGEE. V was clipped by 3 bases and J by 5 bases, with 12 bases between them. This CDR3 contains 13 residues. The CDR3 sequence is CASSGQPNHEQYF. The CDR3 coding sequence is TGTGCCAGCAGCGGTCAACCGAACCACGAGCAGTACTTC.

This clone has only one observation. J is TRBJ1-2 and V is TRBV9; a possible D gene is TRBD1 (5 bases). Germline lookup yields CDR1 SGDLS and CDR2 YYNGEE. V was cut by 3 bases and J by 7 bases, with 25 bases left in between. The CDR3 runs to 17 residues. The CDR3 DNA sequence: TGTGCCAGCAGCGGGACGATGGGGTGGACACTTAACGGTGGCTACACCTTC. Its protein product is CASSGTMGWTLNGGYTF.